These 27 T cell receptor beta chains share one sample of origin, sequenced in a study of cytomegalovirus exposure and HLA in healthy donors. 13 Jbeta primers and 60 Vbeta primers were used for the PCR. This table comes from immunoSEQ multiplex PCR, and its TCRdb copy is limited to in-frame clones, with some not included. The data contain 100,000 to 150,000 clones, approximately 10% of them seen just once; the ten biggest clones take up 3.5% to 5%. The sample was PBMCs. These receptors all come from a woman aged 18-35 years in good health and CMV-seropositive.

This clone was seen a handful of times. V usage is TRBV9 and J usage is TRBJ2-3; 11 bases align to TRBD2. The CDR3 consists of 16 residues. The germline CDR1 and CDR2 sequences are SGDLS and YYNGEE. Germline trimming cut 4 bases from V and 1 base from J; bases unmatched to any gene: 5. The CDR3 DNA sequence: TGTGCCAGCAGCCCTTTAGCGGGAGGGGGCACAGATACGCAGTATTTT. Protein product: CASSPLAGGGTDTQYF. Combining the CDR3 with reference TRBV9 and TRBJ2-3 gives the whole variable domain DSGVTQTPKHLITATGQRVTLRCSPRSGDLSVYWYQQSLDQGLQFLIQYYNGEERAKGNILERFSAQQFPDLHSELNLSSLELGDSALYFCASSPLAGGGTDTQYFGPGTRLTVL.

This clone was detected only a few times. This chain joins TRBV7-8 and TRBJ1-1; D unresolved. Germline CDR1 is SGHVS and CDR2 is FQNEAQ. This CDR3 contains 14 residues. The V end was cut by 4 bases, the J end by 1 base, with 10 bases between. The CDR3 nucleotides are TGTGCCAGCAGCTCGTATCTAGGGAACACTGAAGCTTTCTTT. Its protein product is CASSSYLGNTEAFF. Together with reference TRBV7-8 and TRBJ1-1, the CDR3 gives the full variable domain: GAGVSQSPRYKVAKRGQDVALRCDPISGHVSLFWYQQALGQGPEFLTYFQNEAQLDKSGLPSDRFFAERPEGSVSTLKIQRTQQEDSAVYLCASSSYLGNTEAFFGQGTRLTVV.

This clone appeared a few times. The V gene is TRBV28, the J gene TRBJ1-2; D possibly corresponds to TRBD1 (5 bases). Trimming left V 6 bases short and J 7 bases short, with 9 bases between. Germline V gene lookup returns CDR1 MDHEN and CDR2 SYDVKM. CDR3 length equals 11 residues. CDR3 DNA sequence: TGTGCCAGCAGCATAGGGGTTGGCTACACCTTC. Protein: CASSIGVGYTF.

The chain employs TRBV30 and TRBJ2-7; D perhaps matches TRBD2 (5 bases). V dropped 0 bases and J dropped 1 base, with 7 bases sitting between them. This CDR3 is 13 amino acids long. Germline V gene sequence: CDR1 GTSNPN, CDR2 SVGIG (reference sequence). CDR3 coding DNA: TGTGCCTGGAGTGTAACTAGTTCCTACGAGCAGTACTTC. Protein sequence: CAWSVTSSYEQYF.

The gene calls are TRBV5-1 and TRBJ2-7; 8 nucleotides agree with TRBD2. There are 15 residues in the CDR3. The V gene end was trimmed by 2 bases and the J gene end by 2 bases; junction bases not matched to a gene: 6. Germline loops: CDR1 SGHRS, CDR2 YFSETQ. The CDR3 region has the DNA TGCGCCAGCAGCTTACGAGCGGGAGTTACCTACGAGCAGTACTTC. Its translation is CASSLRAGVTYEQYF.

The CDR3 DNA reads as TGCGCCAGCAAAGGTCATGAGGGTGGCGGCAATCAGCCCCAGCATTTT. Translation gives CASKGHEGGGNQPQHF. The chain links TRBV10-1 to TRBJ1-5; the D is unclear. CDR3 size: 16 residues. Germline values: CDR1 WNHNN, CDR2 SYGVQD (reference sequence). V was cut by 7 bases and J by 2 bases, with 18 bases left in between.

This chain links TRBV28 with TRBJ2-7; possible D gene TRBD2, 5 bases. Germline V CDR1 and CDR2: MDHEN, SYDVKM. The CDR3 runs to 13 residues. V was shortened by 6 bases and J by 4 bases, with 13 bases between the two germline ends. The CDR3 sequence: CASRYPRGYEQYF. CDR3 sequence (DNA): TGTGCCAGCAGATACCCCCGGGGTTACGAGCAGTACTTC.

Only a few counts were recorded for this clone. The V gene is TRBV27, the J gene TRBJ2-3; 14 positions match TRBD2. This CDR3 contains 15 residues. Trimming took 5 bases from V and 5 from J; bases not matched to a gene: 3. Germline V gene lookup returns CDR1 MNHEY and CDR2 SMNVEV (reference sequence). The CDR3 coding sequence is TGTGCCAGCAGTCCCGGGACTAGCGGGAGAGATACGCAGTATTTT. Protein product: CASSPGTSGRDTQYF.

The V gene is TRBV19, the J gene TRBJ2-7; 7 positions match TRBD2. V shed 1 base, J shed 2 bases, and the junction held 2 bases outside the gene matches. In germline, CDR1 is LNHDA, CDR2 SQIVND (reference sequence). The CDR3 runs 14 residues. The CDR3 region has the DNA TGTGCCAGTAGTATAGGCGGGAGACCCTACGAGCAGTACTTC. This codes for CASSIGGRPYEQYF.

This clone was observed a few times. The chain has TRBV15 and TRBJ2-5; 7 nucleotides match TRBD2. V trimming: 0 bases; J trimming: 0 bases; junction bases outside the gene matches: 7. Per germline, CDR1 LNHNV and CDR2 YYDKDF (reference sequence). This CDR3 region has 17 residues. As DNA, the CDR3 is TGTGCCACCAGCAGAGATTCCGGGACTATATACCAAGAGACCCAGTACTTC. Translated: CATSRDSGTIYQETQYF. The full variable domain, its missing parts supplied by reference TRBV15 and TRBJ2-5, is DAMVIQNPRYQVTQFGKPVTLSCSQTLNHNVMYWYQQKSSQAPKLLFHYYDKDFNNEADTPDNFQSRRPNTSFCFLDIRSPGLGDTAMYLCATSRDSGTIYQETQYFGPGTRLLVL.

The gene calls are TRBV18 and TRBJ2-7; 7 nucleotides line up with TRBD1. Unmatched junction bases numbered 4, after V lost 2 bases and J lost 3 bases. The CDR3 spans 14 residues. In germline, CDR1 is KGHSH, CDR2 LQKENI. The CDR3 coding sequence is TGTGCCAGCTCACCATCAGGGGGACACTACGAGCAGTACTTC. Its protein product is CASSPSGGHYEQYF. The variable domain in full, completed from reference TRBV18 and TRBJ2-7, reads NAGVMQNPRHLVRRRGQEARLRCSPMKGHSHVYWYRQLPEEGLKFMVYLQKENIIDESGMPKERFSAEFPKEGPSILRIQQVVRGDSAAYFCASSPSGGHYEQYFGPGTRLTVT.

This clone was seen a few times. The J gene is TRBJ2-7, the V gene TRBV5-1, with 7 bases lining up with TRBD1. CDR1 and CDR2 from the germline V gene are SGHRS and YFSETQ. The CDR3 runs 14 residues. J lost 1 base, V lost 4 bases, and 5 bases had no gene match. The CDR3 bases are TGCGCCAGCAGCGCCGGGACAGTATCCTACGAGCAGTACTTC. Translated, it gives CASSAGTVSYEQYF.

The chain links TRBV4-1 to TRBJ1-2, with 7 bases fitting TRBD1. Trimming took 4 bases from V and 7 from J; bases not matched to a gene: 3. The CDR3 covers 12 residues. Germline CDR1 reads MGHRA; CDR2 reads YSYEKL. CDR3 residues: CASSRQGGGYTF. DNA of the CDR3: TGCGCCAGCAGCCGGCAGGGGGGTGGCTACACCTTC.

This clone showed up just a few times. CDR3 DNA sequence: TGTGCCAGCAGTGAATCCAGCACCGGGGAGCTGTTTTTT. Its translation is CASSESSTGELFF. The genes are TRBV6-4 and TRBJ2-2; no reliable D call. Germline CDR1 reads MRHNA; CDR2 reads SNTAGT. The CDR3 runs 13 residues. V was shortened by 3 bases and J by 4 bases, with 6 bases between the two germline ends.

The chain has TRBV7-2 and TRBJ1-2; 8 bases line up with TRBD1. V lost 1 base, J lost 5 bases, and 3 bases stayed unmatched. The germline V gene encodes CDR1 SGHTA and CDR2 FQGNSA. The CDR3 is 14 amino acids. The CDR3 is CASSLGTGLYGYTF. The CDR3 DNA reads TGTGCCAGCAGCTTAGGGACAGGGTTGTATGGCTACACCTTC.

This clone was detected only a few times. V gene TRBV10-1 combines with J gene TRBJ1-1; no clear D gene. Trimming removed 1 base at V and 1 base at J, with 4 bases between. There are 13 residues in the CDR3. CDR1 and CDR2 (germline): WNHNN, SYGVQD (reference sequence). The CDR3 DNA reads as TGCGCCAGCAGTGAGTACTCGAACACTGAAGCTTTCTTT. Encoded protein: CASSEYSNTEAFF.

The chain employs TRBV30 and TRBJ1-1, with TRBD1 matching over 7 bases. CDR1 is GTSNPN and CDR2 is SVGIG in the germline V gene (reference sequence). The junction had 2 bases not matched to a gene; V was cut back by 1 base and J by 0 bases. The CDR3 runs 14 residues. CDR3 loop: CAWSGGQLNTEAFF. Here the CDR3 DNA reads TGTGCCTGGAGTGGGGGACAGTTGAACACTGAAGCTTTCTTT.

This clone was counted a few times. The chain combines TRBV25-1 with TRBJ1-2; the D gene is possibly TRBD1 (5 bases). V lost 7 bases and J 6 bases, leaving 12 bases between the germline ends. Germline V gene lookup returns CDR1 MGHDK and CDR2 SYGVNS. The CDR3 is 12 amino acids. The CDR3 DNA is TGTGCCAGCACCCAGGGTTTGGATGGCTACACCTTC. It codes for CASTQGLDGYTF.

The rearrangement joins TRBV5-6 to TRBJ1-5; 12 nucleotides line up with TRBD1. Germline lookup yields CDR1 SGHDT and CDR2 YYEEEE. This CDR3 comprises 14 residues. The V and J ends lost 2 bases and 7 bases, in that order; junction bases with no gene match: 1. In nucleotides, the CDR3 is TGTGCCAGCAGCTTCGGGACAGGGGGCCAGCCCCAGCATTTT. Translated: CASSFGTGGQPQHF.

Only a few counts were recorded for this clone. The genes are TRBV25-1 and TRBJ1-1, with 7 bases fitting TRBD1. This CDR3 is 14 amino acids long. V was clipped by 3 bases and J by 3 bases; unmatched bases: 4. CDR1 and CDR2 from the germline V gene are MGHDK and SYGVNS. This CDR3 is CASSDPQGYTEAFF. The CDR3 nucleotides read TGTGCCAGCAGTGATCCACAGGGGTACACTGAAGCTTTCTTT.

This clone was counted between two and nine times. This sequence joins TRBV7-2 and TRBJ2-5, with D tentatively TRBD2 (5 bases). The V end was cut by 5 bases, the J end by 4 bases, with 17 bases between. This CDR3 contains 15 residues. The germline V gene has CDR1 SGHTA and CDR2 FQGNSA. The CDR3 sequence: CASSRVRGSGETQYF. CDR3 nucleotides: TGTGCCAGCAGCCGAGTTCGGGGTTCGGGAGAGACCCAGTACTTC.

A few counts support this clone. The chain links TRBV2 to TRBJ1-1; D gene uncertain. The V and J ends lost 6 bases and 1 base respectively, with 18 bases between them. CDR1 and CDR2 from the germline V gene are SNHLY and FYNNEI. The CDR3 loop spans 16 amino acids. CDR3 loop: CASSDILKQRNTEAFF. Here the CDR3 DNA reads TGTGCCAGCAGCGACATCCTCAAGCAAAGGAACACTGAAGCTTTCTTT.

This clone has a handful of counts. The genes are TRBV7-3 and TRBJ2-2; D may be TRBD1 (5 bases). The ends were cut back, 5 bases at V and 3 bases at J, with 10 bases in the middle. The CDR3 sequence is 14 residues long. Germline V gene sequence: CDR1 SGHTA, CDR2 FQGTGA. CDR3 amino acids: CASSPGQYTGELFF. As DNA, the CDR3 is TGTGCCAGCAGCCCAGGACAATACACCGGGGAGCTGTTTTTT.

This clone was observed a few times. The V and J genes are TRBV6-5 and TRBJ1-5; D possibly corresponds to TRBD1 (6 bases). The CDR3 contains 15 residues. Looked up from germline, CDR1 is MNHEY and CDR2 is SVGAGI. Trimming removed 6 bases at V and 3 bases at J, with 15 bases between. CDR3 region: CASSRRGGNNQPQHF. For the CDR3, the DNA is TGTGCCAGCAGCCGGAGGGGGGGGAACAATCAGCCCCAGCATTTT.

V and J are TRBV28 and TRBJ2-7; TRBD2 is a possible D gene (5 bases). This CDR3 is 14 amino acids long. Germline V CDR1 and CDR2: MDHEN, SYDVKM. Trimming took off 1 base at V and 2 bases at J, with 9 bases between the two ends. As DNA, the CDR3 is TGTGCCAGCAGTTTATCCAGCGGACCCTACGAGCAGTACTTC. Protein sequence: CASSLSSGPYEQYF.

The CDR3 nucleotides read TGTGCCAGCACCGTCATGGGCGGGGGGTATGGCTACACCTTC. This encodes CASTVMGGGYGYTF. This chain connects TRBV6-1 to TRBJ1-2; weak D call: TRBD1 (5 bases). This CDR3 has 14 amino acids. V was pared by 7 bases and J by 5 bases, with 17 bases between. Germline-derived CDR1 and CDR2 are MNHNS and SASEGT.

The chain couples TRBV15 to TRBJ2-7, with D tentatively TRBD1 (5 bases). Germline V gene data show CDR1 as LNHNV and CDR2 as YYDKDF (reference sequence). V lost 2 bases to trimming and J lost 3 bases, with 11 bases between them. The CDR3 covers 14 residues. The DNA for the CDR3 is TGTGCCACCAGCAGACCTGACAGAGTCTACGAGCAGTACTTC. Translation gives CATSRPDRVYEQYF.